These 30 T cell receptor beta chains were sequenced from one sample in a study of T cell repertoires in cytomegalovirus infection. One entry per CDR3 protein results from TCRdb running MiXCR on the reads. In the table there are about 360,000 distinct CDR3 sequences, approximately 18% of which are singletons. The sequenced sample consisted of PBMCs. The receptors stem from a human donor in good health (CMV status not recorded). Some clones in this sample may be carry-over from other donors' samples.

This clonotype was seen at least ten times. This chain uses TRBV7-8 with TRBJ1-1, with D tentatively TRBD1 (6 bases). Germline CDR1 reads SGHVS; CDR2 reads FQNEAQ. CDR3 size: 14 residues. Trimming removed 5 bases from V and 8 bases from J, with 18 bases in between. The CDR3 DNA sequence: TGTGCCAGCAGCATCCCCCCGACAGGACACGAAGCTTTCTTT. It specifies CASSIPPTGHEAFF.

Here the CDR3 DNA reads TGTGCCAGCAGTCCACGGGACAGGCGGGAAGAAAAACTGTTTTTT. Its translation is CASSPRDRREEKLFF. This chain uses TRBV12-3 or TRBV12-4 with TRBJ1-4, with TRBD1 matching over 8 bases. CDR3 length: 15 amino acids. The V segment lost 5 bases and the J segment 8 bases; nucleotides outside the gene matches: 10.

As to this clonotype: With a much larger clone just one base away, this may be a read error. Because the CDR3 is missing its conserved closing phenylalanine or tryptophan, this is likely a read error. The genes are TRBV11-2 and TRBJ2-5, with D tentatively TRBD2 (6 bases). Trimming shortened V by 1 base and J by 4 bases, and 13 bases separated the two germline ends. The CDR3 has 15 amino acids. Germline loops: CDR1 SGHAT, CDR2 FQNNGV. As DNA, the CDR3 is TGTGCCAGCAGCTTAGTCGGGCTAGCGACAGAGACCCAGTACCTC. Protein: CASSLVGLATETQYL.

In this sample, this clonotype turned up a few times. The chain recombines TRBV6-5 with TRBJ2-7; TRBD2 matches at 7 bases. Germline loops: CDR1 MNHEY, CDR2 SVGAGI. J gave up 2 bases and V 6 bases, and 10 bases lay outside the gene matches. This CDR3 has 15 amino acids. The CDR3 DNA reads TGTGCCAGCAGGCCCACTGCTACTAGCGCCTACGAGCAGTACTTC. Residues: CASRPTATSAYEQYF.

This clonotype was seen a handful of times. This chain links TRBV12-3 or TRBV12-4 with TRBJ1-6, with D hard to call. CDR3 length equals 14 residues. The V gene lost 1 base and the J gene lost 8 bases, with 9 bases spanning the gap. In nucleotides, the CDR3 is TGTGCCAGCAGTTTAGAGGGCGTGGATTCACCCCTCCACTTT. Translated, it gives CASSLEGVDSPLHF.

This chain connects TRBV7-9 to TRBJ1-4, with 9 bases that match TRBD1. The V and J ends lost 5 bases and 11 bases, in that order; junction bases with no gene match: 9. The germline V gene has CDR1 SEHNR and CDR2 FQNEAQ (reference sequence). CDR3 size: 14 residues. The CDR3 nucleotides read TGTGCCAGCAGCCACCGGGACAGGGATGGGAAACTGTTTTTT. It codes for CASSHRDRDGKLFF.

With respect to this clonotype: At one end, the junction sequence differs from germline, possibly due to a read error. The genes are TRBV11-2 and TRBJ1-2; D not resolved. The CDR3 extends over 10 amino acids. The germline V gene encodes CDR1 SGHAT and CDR2 FQNNGV. CDR3 sequence: CASSLGPSYF. The CDR3 nucleotides are TGTGCCAGCAGCTTAGGACCGAGTTATTTC.

In its sample, this clonotype was seen a few times. CDR3 sequence (DNA): TGTGCCAGCAGTTTAAGTCGGGGGGGCCAAGAGACCCAGTACTTC. Translation: CASSLSRGGQETQYF. This chain uses TRBV12-3 or TRBV12-4 with TRBJ2-5; the match to TRBD2 covers 8 bases. V lost 2 bases, J lost 1 base, and 3 bases stayed unmatched. This CDR3 spans 15 amino acids.

This clonotype has ten or more counts. The chain uses TRBV7-8 and TRBJ1-2, with D tentatively TRBD1 (6 bases). This CDR3 is built from 17 residues. The V gene lost 2 bases and the J gene lost 6 bases, with 22 bases spanning the gap. Germline CDR1 and CDR2: SGHVS and FQNEAQ. The CDR3 nucleotides read TGTGCCAGCAGCTTATCCCGACCCCAATCTGGGGGCGATGGCTACACCTTC. It encodes CASSLSRPQSGGDGYTF.

This clonotype was seen at least ten times. J is TRBJ2-1 and V is TRBV12-3 or TRBV12-4, with D possibly being TRBD2 (7 bases). The V gene lost 6 bases and the J gene lost 12 bases, with 18 bases spanning the gap. The CDR3 runs to 13 residues. This CDR3 is CASRPTRGGPQFF. In DNA, the CDR3 is TGTGCCAGCAGGCCTACAAGGGGGGGCCCGCAGTTCTTC.

The rearrangement uses TRBV27 and TRBJ2-1; TRBD2 matches at 9 bases. Germline V gene sequence: CDR1 MNHEY, CDR2 SMNVEV (reference sequence). CDR3 length equals 13 residues. Trimming at V came to 5 bases and at J to 13 bases, leaving 9 bases not matched to a gene. CDR3 nucleotide sequence: TGTGCCAGCAGTGCGCAGGGAGGGACTAGCCAGTTCTTC. It yields the protein CASSAQGGTSQFF.

Worth noting for this clonotype: A read error may be the cause here, since a much bigger clone is one base away. J is TRBJ2-3 and V is TRBV4-3; D is possibly TRBD1 or TRBD2 (5 bases each). The CDR3 has 17 residues. CDR1 LGHNA and CDR2 YSLEER come from the germline V gene. CDR3 nucleotides: TGCACCAGCAGCCAAGATGATGACGGTGGGGGAGCAGATACGCAGTATTTT. This gives the protein CTSSQDDDGGGADTQYF.

The CDR3 loop is CASSLAILTENYGYTF. DNA of the CDR3: TGTGCCAGCAGCTTGGCTATTTTAACAGAGAACTATGGCTACACCTTC. The chain joins TRBV5-4 to TRBJ1-2; D gene uncertain. Germline V CDR1 and CDR2: SGHNT, YYREEE (reference sequence). The CDR3 has 16 amino acids. V was clipped by 0 bases and J by 2 bases, with 14 bases between them.

This chain connects TRBV4-3 to TRBJ1-5, with D uncertain. CDR1 and CDR2 (germline): LGHNA, YSLEER. V was pared by 0 bases and J by 4 bases, with 7 bases between. The CDR3 runs to 14 residues. CDR3: CASSQEIANQPQHF. The DNA of the CDR3 is TGCGCCAGCAGCCAAGAAATCGCAAATCAGCCCCAGCATTTT.

A few counts support this clonotype. The chain links TRBV5-6 to TRBJ1-1; D remains ambiguous. Trimming left V 0 bases short and J 0 bases short, with 9 bases between. The CDR3 is 15 amino acids. The germline V gene has CDR1 SGHDT and CDR2 YYEEEE. CDR3 residues: CASSLVGLMNTEAFF. The CDR3 nucleotides are TGTGCCAGCAGCTTGGTTGGACTTATGAACACTGAAGCTTTCTTT.

There are many counts of this clonotype. The chain combines TRBV12-3 or TRBV12-4 with TRBJ1-3; D uncertain. The V and J ends lost 3 bases and 0 bases respectively, with 6 bases between them. This CDR3 comprises 14 residues. The CDR3: CASSLGISGNTIYF. The CDR3 DNA reads TGTGCCAGCAGTTTGGGAATCTCTGGAAACACCATATATTTT.

This clonotype was seen many times. The rearrangement joins TRBV12-3 or TRBV12-4 to TRBJ1-3, with 7 bases fitting TRBD1. V trimming: 2 bases; J trimming: 4 bases; junction bases outside the gene matches: 5. This CDR3 region has 15 residues. The CDR3 protein is CASSLRGTEGNTIYF. The CDR3 region has the DNA TGTGCCAGCAGTTTAAGAGGGACAGAAGGAAACACCATATATTTT.

This clonotype has only a few counts. This chain joins TRBV12-3 or TRBV12-4 and TRBJ1-5; D not resolved. This CDR3 region has 14 residues. The V end was cut by 7 bases, the J end by 0 bases, with 10 bases between. DNA of the CDR3: TGTGCCAGCAACGCTTTAGATAGCAATCAGCCCCAGCATTTT. This sequence encodes CASNALDSNQPQHF.

This clonotype was found a few times. V and J are TRBV20-1 and TRBJ2-3; unclear D gene. The CDR3 totals 13 residues. Germline CDR1 DFQATT, CDR2 SNEGSKA (reference sequence). In nucleotides, the CDR3 is TGCAGCGCCCATGGGGTCGGCACAGATACGCAGTATTTT. This codes for CSAHGVGTDTQYF.

This sequence joins TRBV28 and TRBJ1-5, with unresolved D. This CDR3 contains 14 residues. Germline V gene data show CDR1 as MDHEN and CDR2 as SYDVKM. V was cut by 2 bases and J by 7 bases, with 12 bases left in between. CDR3 bases: TGTGCCAGCAGTTTAGGCGGGGTGAGACAGCCCCAGCATTTT. The encoded protein is CASSLGGVRQPQHF.

The table lists this clonotype with a count of one. A read error may be the cause here, since a much bigger clone is one base away. The chain carries TRBV7-2 and TRBJ2-1; D not resolved. The CDR3 is made up of 13 amino acids. Germline assignment: CDR1 SGHTA and CDR2 FQGNSA. The CDR3, as DNA: TGTGCCAGCAGCCTAGGCTTGGCAAATGAGCAGCTCTTC. Translation: CASSLGLANEQLF.

This clonotype was seen many times. V is TRBV6-2 or TRBV6-3 and J is TRBJ2-1; D ambiguous. V gave up 3 bases and J gave up 8 bases, with 5 bases separating them. CDR1 and CDR2 from the germline V gene are MNHEY and SVGEGT. CDR3 length: 11 residues. The CDR3 DNA reads TGTGCCAGCAGTTATAACGATGAGCAGTTCTTC. Amino acids: CASSYNDEQFF.

This clonotype was counted many times. The gene calls are TRBV7-2 and TRBJ2-1; D may be TRBD1 or TRBD2 (5 bases each). The CDR3 totals 13 residues. The germline V gene has CDR1 SGHTA and CDR2 FQGNSA. V was pared by 3 bases and J by 8 bases, with 11 bases between. In DNA form, the CDR3 reads TGTGCCAGCAGCTTGGGGACCTCCTATGAGCAGTTCTTC. Translation: CASSLGTSYEQFF.

This clonotype was seen only a few times. This sequence joins TRBV11-1 and TRBJ2-1, with 7 positions matching TRBD2. Trimming at V came to 5 bases and at J to 4 bases, leaving 8 bases not matched to a gene. The CDR3 sequence is 15 residues long. Germline V gene sequence: CDR1 SGHAT, CDR2 FQDESV (reference sequence). CDR3 protein: CASSPRGGGYNEQFF. The CDR3 DNA follows: TGTGCCAGCAGCCCCCGGGGCGGGGGATACAATGAGCAGTTCTTC.

There are a few counts of this clonotype. This chain joins TRBV3-1 and TRBJ2-7, with a tentative D call TRBD1 (6 bases). CDR3 length equals 14 residues. Germline assignment: CDR1 LGHDT and CDR2 YNNKEL (reference sequence). The germline V and J ends were trimmed by 4 bases and 3 bases, with 13 bases remaining between them. CDR3 coding DNA: TGTGCCAGCAGCCGATGGACAGCGAACTACGAGCAGTACTTC. The encoded protein is CASSRWTANYEQYF.

This chain links TRBV20-1 with TRBJ2-7; TRBD1 matches at 10 bases. The length of the CDR3 is 14 residues. Losses at the gene ends were 4 bases for V and 2 bases for J; bases not matched to a gene: 5. Per the germline V gene, CDR1 is DFQATT and CDR2 is SNEGSKA (reference sequence). The CDR3 region is CSATTGGPPYEQYF. DNA of the CDR3: TGCAGTGCTACGACAGGGGGCCCTCCCTACGAGCAGTACTTC.

This chain connects TRBV29-1 to TRBJ2-3; D is unclear. In germline, CDR1 is SQVTM, CDR2 ANQGSEA. Trimming removed 7 bases from V and 2 bases from J, with 10 bases in between. The CDR3 totals 12 residues. This CDR3 reads CSAQVLTDTQYF. DNA for the CDR3: TGCAGCGCCCAGGTCCTCACAGATACGCAGTATTTT.

This clonotype was found many times. The chain links TRBV7-2 to TRBJ2-7; 9 nucleotides line up with TRBD2. Germline-derived CDR1 and CDR2 are SGHTA and FQGNSA. V was clipped by 4 bases and J by 2 bases; unmatched bases: 6. This CDR3 region has 15 residues. CDR3 sequence (DNA): TGTGCCAGCAGCTCTGGGGCGGGGGGGACCTACGAGCAGTACTTC. It translates to CASSSGAGGTYEQYF.

V usage is TRBV28 and J usage is TRBJ2-6, with D maybe TRBD1 (5 bases). The CDR3 length is 19 residues. With 2 bases removed from V and 2 bases from J, the gap between germline ends came to 19 bases. Looked up from germline, CDR1 is MDHEN and CDR2 is SYDVKM. CDR3: CASSLSFPLARAGANVLTF. CDR3 sequence (DNA): TGTGCCAGCAGTTTAAGCTTTCCTCTCGCCAGGGCTGGGGCCAACGTCCTGACTTTC.

The J gene is TRBJ2-5, the V gene TRBV7-9, with a weak D call TRBD2 (5 bases). CDR1 SEHNR and CDR2 FQNEAQ come from the germline V gene (reference sequence). There are 13 residues in the CDR3. V lost 6 bases to trimming and J lost 7 bases, with 15 bases between them. The CDR3 spells CASSQDYGRTQYF. CDR3 nucleotide sequence: TGTGCCAGCAGTCAAGACTACGGGCGGACCCAGTACTTC.